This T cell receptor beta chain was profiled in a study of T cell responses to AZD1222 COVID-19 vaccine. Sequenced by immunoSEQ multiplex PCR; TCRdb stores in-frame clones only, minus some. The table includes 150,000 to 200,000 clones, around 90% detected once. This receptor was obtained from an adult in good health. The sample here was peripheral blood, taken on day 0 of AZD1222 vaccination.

In DNA form, the CDR3 reads TGTGCCAGCAGGAGACAGGGTAGCTATGGCTACACCTTC. Protein: CASRRQGSYGYTF. The rearrangement uses TRBV6-5 and TRBJ1-2, with TRBD1 matching over 7 bases. This CDR3 has 13 amino acids. With 6 bases clipped from V and 4 bases from J, the junction kept 5 bases outside the gene matches. Germline-derived CDR1 and CDR2 are MNHEY and SVGAGI.